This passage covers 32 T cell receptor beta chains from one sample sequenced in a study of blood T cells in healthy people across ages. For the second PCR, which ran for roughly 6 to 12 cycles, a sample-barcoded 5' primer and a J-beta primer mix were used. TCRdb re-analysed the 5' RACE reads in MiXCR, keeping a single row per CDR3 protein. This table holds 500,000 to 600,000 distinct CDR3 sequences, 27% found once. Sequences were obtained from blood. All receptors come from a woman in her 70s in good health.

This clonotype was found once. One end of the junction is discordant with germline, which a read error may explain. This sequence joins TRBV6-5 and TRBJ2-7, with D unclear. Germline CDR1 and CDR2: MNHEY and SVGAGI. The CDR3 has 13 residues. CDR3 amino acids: CASSYSNSYEQYF. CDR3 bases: TGTGCCAGCAGCTACTCGAACTCGTACGAGCAGTACTTC.

CDR3 loop: CASRPGGKLQDGTQYF. In DNA, the CDR3 is TGTGCCAGCAGGCCAGGGGGGAAACTGCAGGACGGGACCCAGTACTTC. This chain joins TRBV28 and TRBJ2-5; a possible D gene is TRBD1 (7 bases). This CDR3 has 16 amino acids. The V end was cut by 6 bases, the J end by 7 bases, with 24 bases between. Germline CDR1 is MDHEN and CDR2 is SYDVKM. Complete variable domain (other parts from reference TRBV28 and TRBJ2-5): DVKVTQSSRYLVKRTGEKVFLECVQDMDHENMFWYRQDPGLGLRLIYFSYDVKMKEKGDIPEGYSVSREKKERFSLILESASTNQTSMYLCASRPGGKLQDGTQYFGPGTRLLVL.

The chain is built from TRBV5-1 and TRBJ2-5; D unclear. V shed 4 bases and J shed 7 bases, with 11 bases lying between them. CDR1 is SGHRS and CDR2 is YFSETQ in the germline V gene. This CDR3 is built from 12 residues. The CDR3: CASSPQGGTQYF. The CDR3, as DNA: TGCGCCAGCAGCCCACAAGGCGGGACCCAGTACTTC.

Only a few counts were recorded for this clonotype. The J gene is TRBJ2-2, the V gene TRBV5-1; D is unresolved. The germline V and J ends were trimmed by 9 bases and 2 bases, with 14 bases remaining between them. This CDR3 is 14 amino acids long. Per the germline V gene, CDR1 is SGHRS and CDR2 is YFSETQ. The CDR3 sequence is CATPLDPNTGELFF. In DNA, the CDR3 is TGCGCCACCCCTTTGGACCCAAACACCGGGGAGCTGTTTTTT. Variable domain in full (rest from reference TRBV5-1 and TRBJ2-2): KAGVTQTPRYLIKTRGQQVTLSCSPISGHRSVSWYQQTPGQGLQFLFEYFSETQRNKGNFPGRFSGRQFSNSRSEMNVSTLELGDSALYLCATPLDPNTGELFFGEGSRLTVL.

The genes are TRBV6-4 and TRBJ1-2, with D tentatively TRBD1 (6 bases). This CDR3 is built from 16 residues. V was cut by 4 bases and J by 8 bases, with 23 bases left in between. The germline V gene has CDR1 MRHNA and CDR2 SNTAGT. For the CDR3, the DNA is TGTGCCAGCAGTGGGGATTTTCAGGGGACGGCGGAGGGCTACACCTTC. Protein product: CASSGDFQGTAEGYTF.

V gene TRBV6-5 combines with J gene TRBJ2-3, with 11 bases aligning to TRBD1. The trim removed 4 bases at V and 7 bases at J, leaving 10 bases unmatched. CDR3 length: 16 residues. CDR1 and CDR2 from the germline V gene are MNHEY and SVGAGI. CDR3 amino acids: CASSWDRGDLQNTQYF. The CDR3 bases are TGTGCCAGCAGTTGGGACAGGGGGGACCTTCAGAATACGCAGTATTTT.

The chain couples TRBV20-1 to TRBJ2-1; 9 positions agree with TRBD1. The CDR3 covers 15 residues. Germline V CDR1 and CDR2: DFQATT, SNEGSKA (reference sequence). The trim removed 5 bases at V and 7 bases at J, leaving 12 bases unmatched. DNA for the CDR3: TGCAGTGCTCCGATAGCGACAGGGGGGAGGAATGAGCAGTTCTTC. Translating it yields CSAPIATGGRNEQFF.

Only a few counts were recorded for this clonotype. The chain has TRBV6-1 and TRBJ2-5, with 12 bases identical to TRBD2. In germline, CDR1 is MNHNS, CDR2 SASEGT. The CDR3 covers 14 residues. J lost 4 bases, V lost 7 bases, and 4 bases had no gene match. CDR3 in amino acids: CASTTSGGRETQYF. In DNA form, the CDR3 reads TGTGCCAGCACGACTAGCGGGGGTAGAGAGACCCAGTACTTC.

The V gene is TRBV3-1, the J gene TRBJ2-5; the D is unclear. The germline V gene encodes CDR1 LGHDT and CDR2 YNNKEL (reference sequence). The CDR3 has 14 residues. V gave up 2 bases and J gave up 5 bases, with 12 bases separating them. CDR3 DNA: TGTGCCAGCAGCCAACGGAATACTCATGAGACCCAGTACTTC. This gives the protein CASSQRNTHETQYF.

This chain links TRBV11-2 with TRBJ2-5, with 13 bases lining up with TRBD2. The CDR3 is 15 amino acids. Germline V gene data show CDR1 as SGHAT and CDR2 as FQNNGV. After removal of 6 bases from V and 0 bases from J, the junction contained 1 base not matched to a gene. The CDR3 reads CASRLAGGYQETQYF. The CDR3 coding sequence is TGTGCCAGCAGACTAGCGGGAGGGTACCAAGAGACCCAGTACTTC. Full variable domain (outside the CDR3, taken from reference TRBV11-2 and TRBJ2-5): EAGVAQSPRYKIIEKRQSVAFWCNPISGHATLYWYQQILGQGPKLLIQFQNNGVVDDSQLPKDRFSAERLKGVDSTLKIQPAKLEDSAVYLCASRLAGGYQETQYFGPGTRLLVL.

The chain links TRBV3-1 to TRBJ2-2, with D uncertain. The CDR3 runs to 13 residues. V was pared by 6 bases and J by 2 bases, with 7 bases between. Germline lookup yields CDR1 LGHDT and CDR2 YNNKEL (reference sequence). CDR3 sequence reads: CASRPPNTGELFF. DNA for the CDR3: TGTGCCAGCAGGCCTCCCAACACCGGGGAGCTGTTTTTT. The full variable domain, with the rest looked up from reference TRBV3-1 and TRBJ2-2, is DTAVSQTPKYLVTQMGNDKSIKCEQNLGHDTMYWYKQDSKKFLKIMFSYNNKELIINETVPNRFSPKSPDKAHLNLHINSLELGDSAVYFCASRPPNTGELFFGEGSRLTVL.

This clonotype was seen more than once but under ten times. Here the CDR3 reads CSAMDRGRDGQYF. Here the CDR3 DNA reads TGCAGTGCTATGGACAGGGGCAGGGATGGGCAGTACTTC. The chain joins TRBV20-1 to TRBJ2-7; 9 nucleotides agree with TRBD1. Germline CDR1 and CDR2: DFQATT and SNEGSKA (reference sequence). The CDR3 is 13 residues long. The J segment lost 9 bases and the V segment lost 4 bases, leaving 10 bases of the junction unmatched.

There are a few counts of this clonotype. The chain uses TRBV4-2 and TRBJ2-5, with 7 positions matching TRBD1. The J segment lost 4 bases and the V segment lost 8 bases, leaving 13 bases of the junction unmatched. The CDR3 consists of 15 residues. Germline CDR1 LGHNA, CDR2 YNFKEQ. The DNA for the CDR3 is TGTGCCAGCCCCCACCAGGGGGTGACGGGAGAGACCCAGTACTTC. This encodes CASPHQGVTGETQYF.

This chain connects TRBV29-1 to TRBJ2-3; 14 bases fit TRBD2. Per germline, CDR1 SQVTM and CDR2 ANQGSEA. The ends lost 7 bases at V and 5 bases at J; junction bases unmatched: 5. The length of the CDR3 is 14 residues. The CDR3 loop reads CSARGLAGGDTQYF. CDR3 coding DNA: TGCAGCGCAAGAGGACTAGCGGGGGGAGATACGCAGTATTTT.

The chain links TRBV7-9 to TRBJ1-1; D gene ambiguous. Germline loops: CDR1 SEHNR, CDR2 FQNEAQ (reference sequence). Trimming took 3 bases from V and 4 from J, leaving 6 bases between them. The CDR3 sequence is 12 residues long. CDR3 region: CASSFGFTEAFF. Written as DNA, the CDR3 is TGTGCCAGCAGCTTCGGGTTCACTGAAGCTTTCTTT.

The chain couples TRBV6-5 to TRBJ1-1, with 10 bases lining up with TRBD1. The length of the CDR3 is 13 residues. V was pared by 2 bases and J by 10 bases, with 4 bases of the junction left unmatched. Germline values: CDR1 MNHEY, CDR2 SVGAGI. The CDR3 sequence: CASSYRGTGVAFF. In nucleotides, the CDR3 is TGTGCCAGCAGTTACAGGGGGACAGGGGTAGCTTTCTTT.

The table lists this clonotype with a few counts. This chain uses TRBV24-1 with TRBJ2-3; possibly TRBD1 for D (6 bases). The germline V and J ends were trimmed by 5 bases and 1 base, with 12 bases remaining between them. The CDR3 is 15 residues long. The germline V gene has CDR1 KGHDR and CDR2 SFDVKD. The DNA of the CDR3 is TGTGCCACCAGTGGGGGGCCCCGGGGCACAGATACGCAGTATTTT. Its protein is CATSGGPRGTDTQYF.

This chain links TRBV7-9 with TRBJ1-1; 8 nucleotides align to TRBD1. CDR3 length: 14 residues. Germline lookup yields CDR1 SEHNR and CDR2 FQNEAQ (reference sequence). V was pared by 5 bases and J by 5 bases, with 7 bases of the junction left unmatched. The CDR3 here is CASSTYRGRTEAFF. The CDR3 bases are TGTGCCAGCAGCACCTACAGGGGGAGGACTGAAGCTTTCTTT.

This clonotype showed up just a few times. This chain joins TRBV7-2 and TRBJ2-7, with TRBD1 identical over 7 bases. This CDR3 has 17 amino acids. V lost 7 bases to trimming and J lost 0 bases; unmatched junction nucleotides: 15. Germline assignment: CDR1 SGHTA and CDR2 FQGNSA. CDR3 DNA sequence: TGTGCCAGCATGGACAGGCCCGGTAATACTTACTCCTACGAGCAGTACTTC. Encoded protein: CASMDRPGNTYSYEQYF.

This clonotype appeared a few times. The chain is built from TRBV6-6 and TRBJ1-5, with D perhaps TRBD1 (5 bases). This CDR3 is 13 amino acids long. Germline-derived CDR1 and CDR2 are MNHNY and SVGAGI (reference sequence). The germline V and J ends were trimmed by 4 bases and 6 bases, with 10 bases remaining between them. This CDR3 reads CASSFHRSQPQHF. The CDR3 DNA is TGTGCCAGCAGTTTTCACAGGAGTCAGCCCCAGCATTTT.

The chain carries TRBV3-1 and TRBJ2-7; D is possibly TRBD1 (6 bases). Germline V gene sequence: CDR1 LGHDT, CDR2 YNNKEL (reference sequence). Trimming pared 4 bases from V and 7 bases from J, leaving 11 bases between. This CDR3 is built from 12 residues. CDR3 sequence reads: CASSPLTGEQYF. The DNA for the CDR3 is TGTGCCAGCAGCCCGTTGACAGGAGAGCAGTACTTC.

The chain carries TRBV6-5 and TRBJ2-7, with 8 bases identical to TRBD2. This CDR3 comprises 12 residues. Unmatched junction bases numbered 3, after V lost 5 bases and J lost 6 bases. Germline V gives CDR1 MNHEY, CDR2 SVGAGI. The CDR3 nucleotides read TGTGCCAGCAGTGGACGGGGGGGCGAGCAGTACTTC. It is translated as CASSGRGGEQYF.

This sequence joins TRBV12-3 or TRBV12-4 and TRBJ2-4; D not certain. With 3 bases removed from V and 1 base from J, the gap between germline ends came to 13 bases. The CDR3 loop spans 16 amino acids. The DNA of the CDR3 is TGTGCCAGCAGTTTGGTGGCAATAGTGGCCAAAAACATTCAGTACTTC. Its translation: CASSLVAIVAKNIQYF.

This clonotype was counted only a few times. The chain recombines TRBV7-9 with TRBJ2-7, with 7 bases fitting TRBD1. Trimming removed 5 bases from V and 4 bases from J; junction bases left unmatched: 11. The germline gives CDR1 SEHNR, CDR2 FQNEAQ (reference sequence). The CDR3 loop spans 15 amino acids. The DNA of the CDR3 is TGTGCCAGCAGCCAAGGCCGGGACAGAACATACGAGCAGTACTTC. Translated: CASSQGRDRTYEQYF.

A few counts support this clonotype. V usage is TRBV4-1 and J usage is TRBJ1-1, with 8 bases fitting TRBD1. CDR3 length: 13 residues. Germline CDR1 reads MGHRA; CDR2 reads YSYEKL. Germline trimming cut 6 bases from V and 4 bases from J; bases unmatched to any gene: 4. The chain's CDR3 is CASRPQGGTEAFF. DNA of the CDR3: TGCGCCAGCAGACCACAGGGGGGCACTGAAGCTTTCTTT.

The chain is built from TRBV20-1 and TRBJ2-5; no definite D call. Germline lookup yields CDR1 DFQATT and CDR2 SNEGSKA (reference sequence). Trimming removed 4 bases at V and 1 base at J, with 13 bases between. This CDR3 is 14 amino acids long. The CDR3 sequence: CSANSAPSQETQYF. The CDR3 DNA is TGCAGTGCTAACTCGGCGCCTAGCCAAGAGACCCAGTACTTC.

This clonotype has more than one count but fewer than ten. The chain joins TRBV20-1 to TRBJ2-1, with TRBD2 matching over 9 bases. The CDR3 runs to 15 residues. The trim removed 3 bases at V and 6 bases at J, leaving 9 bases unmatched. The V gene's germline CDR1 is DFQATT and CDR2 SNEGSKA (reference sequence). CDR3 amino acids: CSARPDGRGGNEQFF. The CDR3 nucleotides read TGCAGTGCTAGGCCCGACGGGCGGGGGGGCAATGAGCAGTTCTTC.

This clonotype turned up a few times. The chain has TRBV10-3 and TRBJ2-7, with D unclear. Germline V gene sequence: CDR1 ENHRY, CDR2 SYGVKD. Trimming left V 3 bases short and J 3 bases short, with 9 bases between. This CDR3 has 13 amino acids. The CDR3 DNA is TGTGCCATCAGTGAAATTGGCTACTACGAGCAGTACTTC. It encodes CAISEIGYYEQYF.

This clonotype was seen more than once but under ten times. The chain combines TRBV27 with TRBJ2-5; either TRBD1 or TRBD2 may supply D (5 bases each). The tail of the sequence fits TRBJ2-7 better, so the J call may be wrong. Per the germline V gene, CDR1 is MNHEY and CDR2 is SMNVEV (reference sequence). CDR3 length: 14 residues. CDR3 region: CASSLKEGSYEQYF. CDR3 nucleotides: TGTGCCAGCAGTTTAAAAGAGGGGTCCTACGAGCAGTACTTC.

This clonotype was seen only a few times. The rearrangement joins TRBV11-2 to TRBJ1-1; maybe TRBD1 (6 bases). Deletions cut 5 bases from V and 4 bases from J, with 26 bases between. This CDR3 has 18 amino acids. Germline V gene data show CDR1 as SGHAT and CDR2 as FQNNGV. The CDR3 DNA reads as TGTGCCAGCAGCCCAAATAAGGCGCTCGGGACAAGGCCCACTGAAGCTTTCTTT. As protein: CASSPNKALGTRPTEAFF.

The CDR3 loop is CASSFTGTGGNEQFF. The DNA for the CDR3 is TGTGCCAGCAGCTTTACCGGGACAGGGGGCAATGAGCAGTTCTTC. V is TRBV7-3 and J is TRBJ2-1; 11 bases align to TRBD1. CDR1 is SGHTA, CDR2 FQGTGA, per germline. The CDR3 is 15 amino acids. V lost 3 bases and J lost 6; bases outside the gene matches: 4.

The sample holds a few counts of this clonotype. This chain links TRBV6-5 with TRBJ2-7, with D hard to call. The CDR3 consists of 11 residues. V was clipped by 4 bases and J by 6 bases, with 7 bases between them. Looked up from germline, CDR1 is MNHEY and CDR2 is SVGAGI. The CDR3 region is CASSSGFEQYF. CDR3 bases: TGTGCCAGCAGTTCTGGATTCGAGCAGTACTTC.